Each of the 27 T cell receptor beta chains below was sequenced from the same sample in a study of blood T cell repertoires in COVID-19. Profiling relied on immunoSEQ multiplex PCR, and the TCRdb table lists in-frame clones only, not all of them. Of about 170,000 clones listed, 88% were seen once; the top ten hold roughly 2%. Sequencing was performed on peripheral blood. The receptors were gathered from a man in his forties or fifties who had recovered from COVID-19.

The J gene is TRBJ2-1, the V gene TRBV9; TRBD1 might be the D (5 bases). V dropped 0 bases and J dropped 9 bases, with 7 bases sitting between them. In germline, CDR1 is SGDLS, CDR2 YYNGEE. The CDR3 runs 12 residues. The CDR3 loop reads CASSVARGEQFF. CDR3 sequence (DNA): TGTGCCAGCAGCGTAGCTAGGGGTGAGCAGTTCTTC.

The chain recombines TRBV19 with TRBJ1-6, with 8 nucleotides matching TRBD1. Germline-derived CDR1 and CDR2 are LNHDA and SQIVND (reference sequence). Trimming at V came to 5 bases and at J to 7 bases, leaving 10 bases not matched to a gene. The CDR3 spans 16 residues. CDR3 sequence: CASSAQGARTNSPLHF. In DNA form, the CDR3 reads TGTGCCAGTAGTGCCCAGGGGGCGCGGACCAATTCACCCCTCCACTTT.

This chain uses TRBV28 with TRBJ2-2, with TRBD2 matching over 13 bases. There are 17 residues in the CDR3. The germline CDR1 and CDR2 sequences are MDHEN and SYDVKM. Trimming cost V 5 bases and J 5 bases; bases outside gene matches: 8. The DNA of the CDR3 is TGTGCCAGCAGTCCGTCGGGACTAGCGGGGAAAACCGGGGAGCTGTTTTTT. It is translated as CASSPSGLAGKTGELFF.

This clone was seen just once. The chain carries TRBV6-5 and TRBJ2-7; D may be TRBD2 (5 bases). Looked up from germline, CDR1 is MNHEY and CDR2 is SVGAGI. Trimming cost V 6 bases and J 1 base, with 16 bases left between them. This CDR3 is 15 amino acids long. CDR3 in amino acids: CASRSAGGESYEQYF. CDR3 sequence (DNA): TGTGCCAGCAGATCCGCAGGAGGAGAATCCTACGAGCAGTACTTC.

The V call is TRBV9, the J call TRBJ2-5, with 7 bases aligning to TRBD2. The ends lost 0 bases at V and 4 bases at J; junction bases unmatched: 12. Germline V gives CDR1 SGDLS, CDR2 YYNGEE. The CDR3 is 17 residues long. The CDR3 DNA reads TGTGCCAGCAGCGTAGGGGAGGGGCCAGGATCTGGAGAGACCCAGTACTTC. This sequence encodes CASSVGEGPGSGETQYF.

The V gene is TRBV24-1, the J gene TRBJ2-7; TRBD2 agrees at 13 bases. This CDR3 has 17 amino acids. The J segment lost 0 bases and the V segment lost 7 bases, leaving 8 bases of the junction unmatched. CDR1 is KGHDR, CDR2 SFDVKD, per germline. CDR3 amino acids: CATRPGTSGASSYEQYF. The CDR3 nucleotides are TGTGCCACCAGGCCTGGGACTAGCGGGGCGAGCTCCTACGAGCAGTACTTC.

This clone was observed a few times. The CDR3: CASSLIGRYGYTF. The CDR3 DNA reads as TGTGCCAGCAGTTTAATTGGGCGTTATGGCTACACCTTC. V usage is TRBV12-3 or TRBV12-4 and J usage is TRBJ1-2; D is unresolved. V was clipped by 2 bases and J by 5 bases, with 9 bases between them. The CDR3 runs to 13 residues.

There are a few counts of this clone. V and J are TRBV6-2 or TRBV6-3 and TRBJ2-7; TRBD1 matches at 7 bases. The CDR3 is made up of 16 amino acids. Per germline, CDR1 MNHEY and CDR2 SVGEGT. The V and J ends lost 2 bases and 3 bases, in that order; junction bases with no gene match: 10. The CDR3 is CASSYGRTGQVYEQYF. CDR3 sequence (DNA): TGTGCCAGCAGTTACGGACGTACTGGACAGGTCTACGAGCAGTACTTC.

V and J are TRBV9 and TRBJ2-5; D unresolved. Germline assignment: CDR1 SGDLS and CDR2 YYNGEE. The V end lost 5 bases, the J end lost 2 bases, and 10 bases lay between the germline ends. This CDR3 has 13 amino acids. The CDR3 DNA reads TGTGCCAGCAGTCTCGGGTGGCAAGAGACCCAGTACTTC. Translated: CASSLGWQETQYF.

This rearrangement joins TRBV18 to TRBJ1-6, with D hard to call. The length of the CDR3 is 15 residues. V lost 3 bases, J lost 7 bases, and 13 bases lay in between. Germline CDR1 reads KGHSH; CDR2 reads LQKENI. CDR3 nucleotides: TGTGCCAGCTCACCGGAGATAGGTCGGAATTCACCCCTCCACTTT. It encodes CASSPEIGRNSPLHF.

The chain combines TRBV19 with TRBJ1-1; TRBD1 matches at 9 bases. V shed 1 base, J shed 5 bases, and the junction held 5 bases outside the gene matches. The CDR3 is 15 residues long. CDR1 LNHDA and CDR2 SQIVND come from the germline V gene (reference sequence). CDR3: CASSIVGTGRTEAFF. CDR3 nucleotides: TGTGCCAGTAGTATAGTTGGGACAGGGAGAACTGAAGCTTTCTTT.

The V and J genes are TRBV5-1 and TRBJ2-7, with D perhaps matching TRBD2 (6 bases). This CDR3 is built from 15 residues. Trimming removed 4 bases from V and 6 bases from J, with 20 bases in between. CDR1 is SGHRS, CDR2 YFSETQ, per germline. The CDR3 protein is CASSKGVGGEGEQYF. The CDR3 DNA reads as TGCGCCAGCAGCAAGGGAGTGGGGGGAGAAGGCGAGCAGTACTTC.

V and J are TRBV29-1 and TRBJ2-1, with a weak D call TRBD2 (6 bases). CDR1 SQVTM and CDR2 ANQGSEA come from the germline V gene. Trimming took 3 bases from V and 0 from J, leaving 15 bases between them. The CDR3 is made up of 16 amino acids. In DNA, the CDR3 is TGCAGCGTTGAGGGGGGACGCACCTTCTCCTACAATGAGCAGTTCTTC. This codes for CSVEGGRTFSYNEQFF.

The chain combines TRBV4-3 with TRBJ2-7; tentative D call: TRBD2 (7 bases). The CDR3 totals 17 residues. The V and J ends lost 4 bases and 2 bases respectively, with 21 bases between them. Germline V lookup: CDR1 LGHNA, CDR2 YSLEER. CDR3 sequence reads: CASSRTALSGNTYEQYF. The CDR3 coding sequence is TGCGCCAGCAGCCGGACAGCCCTAAGCGGGAACACCTACGAGCAGTACTTC.

The chain is built from TRBV5-4 and TRBJ2-2; TRBD1 aligns across 7 bases. The germline V gene has CDR1 SGHNT and CDR2 YYREEE (reference sequence). CDR3 length equals 15 residues. V dropped 5 bases and J dropped 7; count of bases not matched to a gene: 11. CDR3 DNA sequence: TGTGCCAGCAGTCAGGACAGGAATGTGGGCGGGGAGCTGTTTTTT. Protein product: CASSQDRNVGGELFF.

In this sample, this clone turned up once. This chain uses TRBV5-6 with TRBJ2-2; 8 nucleotides align to TRBD1. Germline CDR1 and CDR2: SGHDT and YYEEEE. V lost 2 bases and J lost 5; bases outside the gene matches: 8. The CDR3 contains 16 residues. CDR3 residues: CASSFTGGWGTGELFF. CDR3 DNA sequence: TGTGCCAGCAGCTTCACAGGGGGTTGGGGAACCGGGGAGCTGTTTTTT.

This clone has only a few counts. The rearrangement links TRBV14 to TRBJ1-6; D uncertain. This CDR3 comprises 15 residues. Between the trimmed V and J ends, which lost 0 bases and 11 bases, there was a span of 14 bases. The germline gives CDR1 SGHDN, CDR2 FVKESK. CDR3 coding DNA: TGTGCCAGCAGCCAAGATACAGTCAACCAGACACCCCTCCACTTT. Its protein is CASSQDTVNQTPLHF.

Here the CDR3 reads CASSLVGDRAIQETQYF. The CDR3 DNA reads TGTGCCAGCAGCTTAGTGGGGGACAGGGCAATCCAAGAGACCCAGTACTTC. The chain combines TRBV7-2 with TRBJ2-5; TRBD1 matches 9 bases. The CDR3 is made up of 17 amino acids. Germline CDR1 SGHTA, CDR2 FQGNSA. Trimming at V came to 1 base and at J to 1 base, leaving 7 bases not matched to a gene.

The chain joins TRBV5-1 to TRBJ1-6; D is undetermined. The CDR3 extends over 14 amino acids. V shed 8 bases and J shed 0 bases, with 9 bases lying between them. Germline CDR1 SGHRS, CDR2 YFSETQ. The CDR3 region is CASATSSYNSPLHF. The CDR3 bases are TGCGCCAGTGCTACTAGCTCCTATAATTCACCCCTCCACTTT. Supplemented by reference TRBV5-1 and TRBJ1-6, the full variable domain reads KAGVTQTPRYLIKTRGQQVTLSCSPISGHRSVSWYQQTPGQGLQFLFEYFSETQRNKGNFPGRFSGRQFSNSRSEMNVSTLELGDSALYLCASATSSYNSPLHFGNGTRLTVT.

The chain couples TRBV15 to TRBJ2-1; TRBD2 aligns across 13 bases. The germline CDR1 and CDR2 sequences are LNHNV and YYDKDF (reference sequence). The CDR3 is made up of 17 amino acids. V lost 5 bases to trimming and J lost 9 bases; unmatched junction nucleotides: 13. The CDR3 here is CATSGGKGLAGDVEQFF. CDR3 DNA sequence: TGTGCCACCAGCGGAGGGAAAGGACTAGCGGGAGACGTTGAGCAGTTCTTC.

The chain has TRBV7-9 and TRBJ1-2; 7 bases are shared with TRBD1. CDR1 is SEHNR, CDR2 FQNEAQ, per germline (reference sequence). The CDR3 totals 15 residues. Germline trimming cut 5 bases from V and 4 bases from J; bases unmatched to any gene: 10. CDR3 loop: CASSPTQGQPYGYTF. As DNA, the CDR3 is TGTGCCAGCAGCCCTACCCAGGGACAGCCCTATGGCTACACCTTC. Full variable domain (rest looked up from reference TRBV7-9 and TRBJ1-2): DTGVSQNPRHKITKRGQNVTFRCDPISEHNRLYWYRQTLGQGPEFLTYFQNEAQLEKSRLLSDRFSAERPKGSFSTLEIQRTEQGDSAMYLCASSPTQGQPYGYTFGSGTRLTVV.

The V and J genes are TRBV5-1 and TRBJ1-2; 9 bases are shared with TRBD1. J lost 5 bases, V lost 3 bases, and 5 bases had no gene match. The CDR3 runs 14 residues. The V gene's germline CDR1 is SGHRS and CDR2 YFSETQ. This chain's CDR3 is CASSSGTGYYGYTF. DNA of the CDR3: TGCGCCAGCAGCTCCGGGACAGGGTATTATGGCTACACCTTC.

The chain joins TRBV11-2 to TRBJ1-2, with D possibly being TRBD1 (6 bases). V was clipped by 7 bases and J by 4 bases, with 22 bases between them. The V gene's germline CDR1 is SGHAT and CDR2 FQNNGV. This CDR3 is 16 amino acids long. CDR3 protein: CASNAINREKSYGYTF. The CDR3 nucleotides are TGTGCCAGCAACGCCATAAACAGGGAAAAGAGCTATGGCTACACCTTC.

The chain combines TRBV2 with TRBJ1-6, with TRBD1 matching over 9 bases. CDR3 size: 16 residues. Losses at the gene ends were 5 bases for V and 7 bases for J; bases not matched to a gene: 9. Germline loops: CDR1 SNHLY, CDR2 FYNNEI. The CDR3 spells CASSPSDRGGNSPLHF. In DNA, the CDR3 is TGTGCCAGCAGTCCATCGGACAGGGGAGGAAATTCACCCCTCCACTTT.

The rearrangement uses TRBV5-1 and TRBJ2-3, with 9 nucleotides matching TRBD2. The CDR3 runs to 15 residues. Germline trimming cut 5 bases from V and 2 bases from J; bases unmatched to any gene: 6. Looked up from germline, CDR1 is SGHRS and CDR2 is YFSETQ. CDR3 amino acids: CASSKAGGPTDTQYF. As DNA, the CDR3 is TGCGCCAGCAGTAAAGCGGGAGGCCCCACAGATACGCAGTATTTT.

The CDR3 sequence: CASSFVDRAGETQYF. The CDR3 DNA reads TGTGCCAGCAGTTTTGTAGACAGGGCGGGAGAGACCCAGTACTTC. This chain uses TRBV7-3 with TRBJ2-5; TRBD1 matches 7 bases. The J segment lost 4 bases and the V segment lost 6 bases, leaving 11 bases of the junction unmatched. The V gene's germline CDR1 is SGHTA and CDR2 FQGTGA. The length of the CDR3 is 15 residues.

V gene TRBV5-4 combines with J gene TRBJ2-2; 10 positions agree with TRBD1. After removal of 3 bases from V and 2 bases from J, the junction contained 1 base not matched to a gene. This CDR3 region has 15 residues. The germline CDR1 and CDR2 sequences are SGHNT and YYREEE (reference sequence). In nucleotides, the CDR3 is TGTGCCAGCAGCTCGACAGGGGGCAACACCGGGGAGCTGTTTTTT. Its translation: CASSSTGGNTGELFF.